These 28 T cell receptor beta chains came from one sample sequenced in a study of blood T cells in healthy people across ages. PCR was performed a second time for about 7 to 11 cycles using a sample-barcoded 5' primer and a J-beta primer mix. From the 5' RACE reads, TCRdb called clonotypes with MiXCR, one entry per CDR3 protein. This table holds some 690,000 distinct CDR3 sequences, about 24% found once. The sequencing sample was made of blood. The receptor source for this set is a man aged 65 to 79 in good health.

There are a few counts of this clonotype. The V call is TRBV12-3 or TRBV12-4, the J call TRBJ1-4; D gene uncertain. Trimming removed 5 bases at V and 1 base at J, with 8 bases between. The CDR3 is made up of 14 amino acids. DNA of the CDR3: TGTGCCAGCAGTGAGCGGGAAACTAATGAAAAACTGTTTTTT. Residues: CASSERETNEKLFF.

The V gene is TRBV4-1, the J gene TRBJ2-1, with D possibly called TRBD1 or TRBD2 (7 bases each). Trimming cost V 5 bases and J 7 bases, with 15 bases left between them. The CDR3 sequence is 14 residues long. CDR1 and CDR2 from the germline V gene are MGHRA and YSYEKL. For the CDR3, the DNA is TGCGCCAGCAGCACAGGGGAGGGTGCAAATGAGCAGTTCTTC. Translation gives CASSTGEGANEQFF.

The genes are TRBV20-1 and TRBJ1-2; D is possibly TRBD1 (6 bases). Germline lookup yields CDR1 DFQATT and CDR2 SNEGSKA (reference sequence). V lost 1 base to trimming and J lost 8 bases, with 11 bases between them. There are 12 residues in the CDR3. CDR3 residues: CSARVQGSGYTF. CDR3 DNA: TGCAGTGCTAGAGTCCAGGGGAGCGGCTACACCTTC.

V and J are TRBV18 and TRBJ1-6; 7 bases are a match to TRBD1. This CDR3 has 16 amino acids. With 4 bases clipped from V and 8 bases from J, the junction kept 11 bases outside the gene matches. Germline CDR1 is KGHSH and CDR2 is LQKENI. This CDR3 is CASSRSDRSTYSPLHF. The CDR3 DNA is TGTGCCAGCTCACGATCGGACAGGAGTACCTATTCACCCCTCCACTTT.

The chain employs TRBV5-1 and TRBJ1-3; D is ambiguous. Germline CDR1 and CDR2: SGHRS and YFSETQ. The CDR3 is 18 residues long. Between the trimmed V and J ends, which lost 0 bases and 2 bases, there was a span of 18 bases. DNA for the CDR3: TGCGCCAGCAGCTTGGGGTTCGAGGGCCCCATCACTGGAAACACCATATATTTT. It codes for CASSLGFEGPITGNTIYF.

The chain carries TRBV5-1 and TRBJ1-1; weak D call: TRBD1 (5 bases). Germline assignment: CDR1 SGHRS and CDR2 YFSETQ. The germline V and J ends were trimmed by 0 bases and 6 bases, with 12 bases remaining between them. The CDR3 length is 14 residues. The CDR3 DNA reads as TGCGCCAGCAGCTTGGGGGACCTCGGCGCTGAAGCTTTCTTT. It is translated as CASSLGDLGAEAFF.

J is TRBJ2-5 and V is TRBV14; weak D call: TRBD1 (5 bases). Trimming shortened V by 4 bases and J by 0 bases, and 6 bases separated the two germline ends. The germline V gene has CDR1 SGHDN and CDR2 FVKESK. This CDR3 is built from 13 residues. CDR3 in amino acids: CASSRQYQETQYF. The DNA of the CDR3 is TGTGCCAGCAGCCGACAGTACCAAGAGACCCAGTACTTC.

This clonotype was observed a few times. The chain joins TRBV7-9 to TRBJ2-1, with TRBD2 matching over 11 bases. This CDR3 has 16 amino acids. J was trimmed by 7 bases and V by 5 bases; bases with no gene match: 10. The germline V gene has CDR1 SEHNR and CDR2 FQNEAQ (reference sequence). The CDR3 region has the DNA TGTGCCAGCAGCACAGGGACTAGCGGTAGGACAAATGAGCAGTTCTTC. Translating it yields CASSTGTSGRTNEQFF.

This clonotype was seen more than once but under ten times. The V gene is TRBV5-1, the J gene TRBJ1-2; 11 nucleotides agree with TRBD1. Germline-derived CDR1 and CDR2 are SGHRS and YFSETQ. The CDR3 loop spans 15 amino acids. V was clipped by 4 bases and J by 4 bases; unmatched bases: 6. The chain's CDR3 is CASSQGDRGSYGYTF. CDR3 DNA: TGCGCCAGCAGCCAGGGGGACAGGGGGTCCTATGGCTACACCTTC.

V usage is TRBV12-3 or TRBV12-4 and J usage is TRBJ2-1, with 12 bases fitting TRBD2. The V gene end was trimmed by 6 bases and the J gene end by 3 bases; junction bases not matched to a gene: 6. CDR3 length: 16 amino acids. The CDR3 loop is CASSRTSGGLYNEQFF. The CDR3, as DNA: TGTGCCAGCAGCAGAACTAGCGGGGGGCTCTACAATGAGCAGTTCTTC.

This chain joins TRBV9 and TRBJ2-5; the D is unclear. Per germline, CDR1 SGDLS and CDR2 YYNGEE. This CDR3 spans 13 amino acids. Trimming removed 5 bases at V and 3 bases at J, with 11 bases between. The CDR3 loop is CASREDNEETQYF. The CDR3, as DNA: TGTGCCAGCAGAGAAGACAACGAAGAGACCCAGTACTTC.

The chain joins TRBV9 to TRBJ1-3; TRBD1 aligns across 10 bases. Germline V gene data show CDR1 as SGDLS and CDR2 as YYNGEE. Losses at the gene ends were 3 bases for V and 2 bases for J; bases not matched to a gene: 8. This CDR3 is built from 17 residues. This chain's CDR3 is CASSAPGQGRAGNTIYF. CDR3 DNA: TGTGCCAGCAGCGCTCCGGGACAGGGGCGGGCTGGAAACACCATATATTTT.

This clonotype was observed a handful of times. The chain recombines TRBV3-1 with TRBJ2-3; D possibly uses TRBD1 or TRBD2 (6 bases each). This CDR3 is built from 17 residues. The germline CDR1 and CDR2 sequences are LGHDT and YNNKEL (reference sequence). Trimming cost V 1 base and J 3 bases, with 17 bases left between them. CDR3 DNA sequence: TGTGCCAGCAGCCAAGGAATGGGGGGCGGTGCGACAGATACGCAGTATTTT. Translating it yields CASSQGMGGGATDTQYF.

A single count supports this clonotype. The rearrangement uses TRBV5-1 and TRBJ2-5, with 14 positions matching TRBD2. Germline assignment: CDR1 SGHRS and CDR2 YFSETQ. The junction had 6 bases not matched to a gene; V was cut back by 2 bases and J by 3 bases. The CDR3 covers 17 residues. CDR3 nucleotides: TGCGCCAGCAGCTTCGCAGGACTAGCGGGAGGTGAAGAGACCCAGTACTTC. Protein product: CASSFAGLAGGEETQYF.

This sequence joins TRBV18 and TRBJ1-4; 8 bases align to TRBD1. Looked up from germline, CDR1 is KGHSH and CDR2 is LQKENI. This CDR3 has 17 residues. Trimming at V came to 8 bases and at J to 3 bases, leaving 14 bases not matched to a gene. CDR3 loop: CASRRAPDRAANEKLFF. The CDR3, as DNA: TGTGCCAGCCGCCGTGCCCCGGACAGGGCTGCTAATGAAAAACTGTTTTTT.

This clonotype was counted a few times. V is TRBV5-1 and J is TRBJ1-3; no reliable D call. Per germline, CDR1 SGHRS and CDR2 YFSETQ. The CDR3 sequence is 15 residues long. V gave up 4 bases and J gave up 9 bases, with 20 bases separating them. The CDR3 DNA follows: TGCGCCAGCAGCGAAAGGGAGCATAGCGTAAGCACCATATATTTT. Its translation: CASSEREHSVSTIYF.

This clonotype showed up just a few times. CDR3 amino acids: CASSSRFTGYGYTF. Written as DNA, the CDR3 is TGTGCCAGCAGCTCAAGATTCACGGGCTATGGCTACACCTTC. The chain uses TRBV5-8 and TRBJ1-2; D unresolved. With 3 bases removed from V and 4 bases from J, the gap between germline ends came to 13 bases. This CDR3 is built from 14 residues. Germline V gives CDR1 SGHTS, CDR2 YDEGEE. Looking up the rest from reference TRBV5-8 and TRBJ1-2 gives the full variable domain: EAGVTQSPTHLIKTRGQQATLRCSPISGHTSVYWYQQALGLGLQFLLWYDEGEERNRGNFPPRFSGRQFPNYSSELNVNALELEDSALYLCASSSRFTGYGYTFGSGTRLTVV.

The genes are TRBV20-1 and TRBJ1-5, with no clear D. The V and J ends lost 3 bases and 4 bases respectively, with 16 bases between them. The CDR3 length is 15 residues. Germline lookup yields CDR1 DFQATT and CDR2 SNEGSKA (reference sequence). The CDR3 is CSARGTGIRNQPQHF. CDR3 nucleotides: TGCAGTGCTAGGGGAACCGGGATCAGGAATCAGCCCCAGCATTTT.

The DNA for the CDR3 is TGTGCCAGCAGCGCCATCCCGGGACAGGGAGGTGAAAAACTGTTTTTT. It codes for CASSAIPGQGGEKLFF. This sequence joins TRBV9 and TRBJ1-4, with 9 bases matching TRBD1. V was pared by 3 bases and J by 7 bases, with 10 bases of the junction left unmatched. Germline CDR1 reads SGDLS; CDR2 reads YYNGEE. The CDR3 is 16 amino acids.

This clonotype was seen only a few times. The genes are TRBV29-1 and TRBJ2-3; tentatively, D is TRBD1 (6 bases). The CDR3 covers 14 residues. From germline, CDR1 is SQVTM and CDR2 ANQGSEA. With 3 bases removed from V and 1 base from J, the gap between germline ends came to 11 bases. The DNA of the CDR3 is TGCAGCGTTGAGGTACAGGGCGGCACAGATACGCAGTATTTT. Translating gives CSVEVQGGTDTQYF.

This chain connects TRBV14 to TRBJ1-3, with D possibly being TRBD1 (5 bases). Germline values: CDR1 SGHDN, CDR2 FVKESK. This CDR3 contains 16 residues. V lost 4 bases and J 0 bases, leaving 13 bases between the germline ends. The CDR3 DNA reads TGTGCCAGCAGCCCGCCGGGACTGATCTCTGGAAACACCATATATTTT. It specifies CASSPPGLISGNTIYF.

V usage is TRBV13 and J usage is TRBJ2-7; 8 bases align to TRBD2. The CDR3 length is 16 residues. Germline-derived CDR1 and CDR2 are PRHDT and FYEKMQ (reference sequence). Losses at the gene ends were 1 base for V and 0 bases for J; bases not matched to a gene: 5. In DNA, the CDR3 is TGTGCCAGCAGCTTAGATGGCGGGGGGAGCTCCTACGAGCAGTACTTC. It codes for CASSLDGGGSSYEQYF.

This clonotype appeared a few times. The V gene is TRBV24-1, the J gene TRBJ2-1; possibly TRBD1 for D (6 bases). The length of the CDR3 is 15 residues. V was pared by 5 bases and J by 5 bases, with 15 bases between. The V gene's germline CDR1 is KGHDR and CDR2 SFDVKD. The CDR3 region is CATSGGHRDNNEQFF. The CDR3 DNA sequence: TGTGCCACCAGTGGGGGACACAGGGATAACAATGAGCAGTTCTTC.

This chain connects TRBV2 to TRBJ2-6; 7 bases map to TRBD1. The V gene end was trimmed by 5 bases and the J gene end by 4 bases; junction bases not matched to a gene: 5. CDR3 length: 15 residues. Per germline, CDR1 SNHLY and CDR2 FYNNEI. The CDR3 sequence: CASSHPRGGANVLTF. CDR3 nucleotide sequence: TGTGCCAGCAGTCATCCCAGGGGGGGGGCCAACGTCCTGACTTTC.

Notes on this clonotype: Being one base from a much bigger clone, this may be a read error. The gene calls are TRBV10-2 and TRBJ1-2; TRBD1 matches at 9 bases. V shed 7 bases and J 7 bases; nucleotides not matched to a gene: 7. CDR1 and CDR2 from the germline V gene are WSHSY and SAAADI. The CDR3 extends over 13 amino acids. CDR3 amino acids: CASNDYRGLGYTF. The CDR3 nucleotides read TGCGCCAGCAATGACTACAGGGGGCTTGGCTACACCTTC.

This chain connects TRBV20-1 to TRBJ2-5, with D unresolved. With the DNA end fitting TRBJ2-7 better, the J assignment may be wrong. Germline CDR1 is DFQATT and CDR2 is SNEGSKA (reference sequence). CDR3 length: 13 amino acids. The CDR3 is CSASAAFSYEQYF. The DNA of the CDR3 is TGCAGTGCTAGTGCTGCCTTCTCCTACGAGCAGTACTTC.

J is TRBJ1-2 and V is TRBV29-1; weak D call: TRBD1 (5 bases). CDR3 length equals 14 residues. V shed 4 bases and J shed 2 bases, with 14 bases lying between them. The germline CDR1 and CDR2 sequences are SQVTM and ANQGSEA. The CDR3 loop reads CSVGYRDRNYGYTF. The DNA for the CDR3 is TGCAGCGTTGGTTATCGGGACCGAAACTATGGCTACACCTTC.

The chain links TRBV5-1 to TRBJ2-3, with TRBD1 as a possible D gene (5 bases). The V end was cut by 2 bases, the J end by 3 bases, with 13 bases between. This CDR3 contains 15 residues. The germline CDR1 and CDR2 sequences are SGHRS and YFSETQ. CDR3 nucleotide sequence: TGCGCCAGCAGCTTCGGCGCACCAGGGACAGATACGCAGTATTTT. This gives the protein CASSFGAPGTDTQYF.